The T cell receptor beta chain under discussion was sequenced for a study of T cells in Graves' hyperthyroidism and ophthalmopathy. Those patients with uncontrolled infection, other autoimmune disease, pregnancy or lactation were excluded. There were TCR beta CDR3 regions amplified from RNA transcripts. TCR CDR3 regions were first amplified by RT-PCR with HTBI primers. In TCRdb, the multiplex PCR reads were re-called with MiXCR into one record per CDR3 protein. The sample records fewer than 650,000 distinct CDR3 sequences, roughly 15% being singletons. This clonotype was obtained from a woman between 40 and 55 years old with Graves' hyperthyroidism. The sequencing sample was made of blood.

CDR3 region: CASSLEGFGSHYGYTF. In nucleotides, the CDR3 is TGTGCCAGCAGCTTGGAGGGTTTTGGCAGCCACTATGGCTACACCTTC. The rearrangement joins TRBV5-5 to TRBJ1-2; D is unclear. This CDR3 has 16 residues. V was clipped by 0 bases and J by 3 bases, with 15 bases between them. Germline V lookup: CDR1 SGHKS, CDR2 YYEKEE (reference sequence).